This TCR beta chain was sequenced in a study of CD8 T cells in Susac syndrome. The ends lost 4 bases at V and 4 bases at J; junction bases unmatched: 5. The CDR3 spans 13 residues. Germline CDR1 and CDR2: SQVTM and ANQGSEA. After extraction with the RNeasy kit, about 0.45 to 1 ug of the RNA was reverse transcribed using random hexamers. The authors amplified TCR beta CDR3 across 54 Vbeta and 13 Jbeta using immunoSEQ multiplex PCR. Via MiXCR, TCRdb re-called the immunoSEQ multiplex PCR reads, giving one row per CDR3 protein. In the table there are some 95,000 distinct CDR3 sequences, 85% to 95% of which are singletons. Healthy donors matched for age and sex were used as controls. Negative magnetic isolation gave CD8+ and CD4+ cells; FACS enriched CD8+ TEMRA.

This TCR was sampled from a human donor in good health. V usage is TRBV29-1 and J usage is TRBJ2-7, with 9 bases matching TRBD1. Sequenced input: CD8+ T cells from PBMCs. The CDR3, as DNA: TGCAGCGTTGTCCTGGGACAGGGTTACGAGCAGTACTTC. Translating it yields CSVVLGQGYEQYF.